Shown below are 31 T cell receptor beta chains from a single sample sequenced in a study of T cells expressing NK-cell markers. TCRdb re-analyzed the 5' RACE reads; it lists each CDR3 protein once, without DNA. This sample's table reports 150,000 or so distinct CDR3 sequences. Sequencing was performed on blood T cells: a sorted CD56 or NKG2C T cell subset, CD4+ or CD8+ T cells, or bulk PBMC T cells (not recorded which). Receptors originate from a woman between 18 and 75 years old in good health.

The genes are TRBV5-1 and TRBJ1-1; TCRdb returns TRBD1, unconfirmable since there is no DNA. The V gene's germline CDR1 is SGHRS and CDR2 YFSETQ. This CDR3 region has 16 residues. CDR3 sequence reads: CASSLGPQGAGTEAFF.

The chain is built from TRBV20-1 and TRBJ1-6. This CDR3 is built from 16 residues. Germline assignment: CDR1 DFQATT and CDR2 SNEGSKA (reference sequence). This chain's CDR3 is CSAEGLSFGYNSPLHF.

The V call is TRBV6-5, the J call TRBJ1-6. The CDR3 is made up of 14 amino acids. The germline gives CDR1 MNHEY, CDR2 SVGAGI. The CDR3 loop reads CASSYPDNNSPLHF.

This chain links TRBV20-1 with TRBJ2-1; TCRdb outputs TRBD2, but without DNA this stays unchecked. This CDR3 has 15 amino acids. CDR1 DFQATT and CDR2 SNEGSKA come from the germline V gene (reference sequence). The CDR3 protein is CSAIAGGTFNNEQFF.

The chain is built from TRBV11-2 and TRBJ1-6; TCRdb indicates TRBD1, and absent DNA this call remains unverified. CDR1 and CDR2 from the germline V gene are SGHAT and FQNNGV. The CDR3 covers 14 residues. CDR3 residues: CASSPTRWGTPLHF.

The chain carries TRBV6-1 and TRBJ2-3. Per germline, CDR1 MNHNS and CDR2 SASEGT. The CDR3 covers 14 residues. Here the CDR3 reads CASSETRSTDTQYF.

This chain joins TRBV7-8 and TRBJ1-6. Germline V gene lookup returns CDR1 SGHVS and CDR2 FQNEAQ. CDR3 size: 12 residues. The CDR3: CASSLSSAALHF. Using reference TRBV7-8 and TRBJ1-6 for the parts outside the CDR3, the full variable domain is GAGVSQSPRYKVAKRGQDVALRCDPISGHVSLFWYQQALGQGPEFLTYFQNEAQLDKSGLPSDRFFAERPEGSVSTLKIQRTQQEDSAVYLCASSLSSAALHFGNGTRLTVT.

The V gene is TRBV24-1, the J gene TRBJ2-3; as DNA is missing, the TRBD2 call by TCRdb cannot be tested. The CDR3 totals 15 residues. Germline V gives CDR1 KGHDR, CDR2 SFDVKD. The CDR3: CATSGRSGGADTQYF.

This chain uses TRBV12-3 or TRBV12-4 with TRBJ2-2; TCRdb reports TRBD2, a call that lacks DNA to check it against. The CDR3 length is 17 residues. This chain's CDR3 is CASSPGTSALGPGELFF.

The gene calls are TRBV2 and TRBJ2-7; TCRdb's D call of TRBD1 is untestable without DNA. The CDR3 consists of 15 residues. Germline CDR1 reads SNHLY; CDR2 reads FYNNEI. Here the CDR3 reads CASSDVRTGFDEQYF.

This chain joins TRBV27 and TRBJ1-5. The CDR3 sequence is 13 residues long. Germline assignment: CDR1 MNHEY and CDR2 SMNVEV (reference sequence). The CDR3 is CASSFEGQQPQHF.

The chain has TRBV28 and TRBJ2-1; the TRBD2 assignment by TCRdb is unverifiable without DNA. This CDR3 contains 15 residues. The germline gives CDR1 MDHEN, CDR2 SYDVKM. CDR3 amino acids: CASSFGLAKYNEQFF.

This chain links TRBV20-1 with TRBJ2-7; TCRdb's D call, TRBD2, is unchecked because there is no DNA. From germline, CDR1 is DFQATT and CDR2 SNEGSKA (reference sequence). This CDR3 comprises 15 residues. CDR3 sequence reads: CSARPFSGSRDEQYF.

The V and J genes are TRBV5-1 and TRBJ2-4. Germline CDR1 reads SGHRS; CDR2 reads YFSETQ. The CDR3 is made up of 16 amino acids. CDR3 sequence: CASSSLPSRAKNIQYF.

V and J are TRBV5-1 and TRBJ1-5; the TCRdb D gene call, TRBD1, has no DNA to confirm it. The CDR3 extends over 14 amino acids. Germline CDR1 reads SGHRS; CDR2 reads YFSETQ. This CDR3 is CASSLIQGAQPQHF. The whole variable domain, filled in from reference TRBV5-1 and TRBJ1-5, reads KAGVTQTPRYLIKTRGQQVTLSCSPISGHRSVSWYQQTPGQGLQFLFEYFSETQRNKGNFPGRFSGRQFSNSRSEMNVSTLELGDSALYLCASSLIQGAQPQHFGDGTRLSIL.

The chain is built from TRBV7-9 and TRBJ1-2. Germline lookup yields CDR1 SEHNR and CDR2 FQNEAQ (reference sequence). This CDR3 comprises 14 residues. The CDR3 sequence is CASSLRTAAIGYTF.

The gene calls are TRBV12-3 or TRBV12-4 and TRBJ1-2. This CDR3 region has 12 residues. The CDR3 spells CASSRDGYGYTF.

The V call is TRBV6-2 or TRBV6-3, the J call TRBJ2-1; lacking DNA, the TRBD1 call made by TCRdb goes unchecked. There are 14 residues in the CDR3. Germline CDR1 MNHEY, CDR2 SVGEGT. This CDR3 is CASRTGNSYNEQFF.

The chain joins TRBV7-2 to TRBJ1-6. The CDR3 sequence is 15 residues long. Germline V CDR1 and CDR2: SGHTA, FQGNSA. The CDR3 loop reads CASSPTAVPNSPLHF. Drawing the rest from reference TRBV7-2 and TRBJ1-6, the complete variable domain is GAGVSQSPSNKVTEKGKDVELRCDPISGHTALYWYRQSLGQGLEFLIYFQGNSAPDKSGLPSDRFSAERTGGSVSTLTIQRTQQEDSAVYLCASSPTAVPNSPLHFGNGTRLTVT.

V gene TRBV28 combines with J gene TRBJ2-1; no DNA is available, so the TRBD1 call from TCRdb remains unchecked. Per the germline V gene, CDR1 is MDHEN and CDR2 is SYDVKM. CDR3 length: 12 residues. This CDR3 is CASSPLRGEQFF.

This chain joins TRBV2 and TRBJ2-5; no DNA is available, so the TRBD1 call from TCRdb remains unchecked. CDR3 length equals 12 residues. Germline lookup yields CDR1 SNHLY and CDR2 FYNNEI. CDR3 region: CASGDDQETQYF.

The chain carries TRBV20-1 and TRBJ2-5. CDR3 size: 14 residues. In germline, CDR1 is DFQATT, CDR2 SNEGSKA (reference sequence). Here the CDR3 reads CSARDAQTTETQYF.

This chain links TRBV11-2 with TRBJ2-1; TCRdb's D call of TRBD1 is untestable without DNA. Looked up from germline, CDR1 is SGHAT and CDR2 is FQNNGV. The length of the CDR3 is 13 residues. CDR3 protein: CASSIGQLDEQFF.

The chain uses TRBV14 and TRBJ2-2. The CDR3 extends over 15 amino acids. CDR1 and CDR2 (germline): SGHDN, FVKESK. The CDR3 loop is CASSVVRANTGELFF.

The gene calls are TRBV20-1 and TRBJ1-2. Germline V CDR1 and CDR2: DFQATT, SNEGSKA (reference sequence). CDR3 size: 13 residues. The CDR3: CSARDQGNAGYTF.

The J gene is TRBJ2-2, the V gene TRBV5-1; the D call from TCRdb, TRBD2, cannot be confirmed without DNA. This CDR3 is 15 amino acids long. The germline gives CDR1 SGHRS, CDR2 YFSETQ. CDR3 in amino acids: CASSLISGPTGELFF.

CDR3 sequence reads: CASSLTPRLVNRAEAFF. The chain employs TRBV28 and TRBJ1-1; no DNA is available, so the TRBD1 call from TCRdb remains unchecked. In germline, CDR1 is MDHEN, CDR2 SYDVKM. The CDR3 consists of 17 residues. The complete variable domain, with remaining parts taken from reference TRBV28 and TRBJ1-1, reads DVKVTQSSRYLVKRTGEKVFLECVQDMDHENMFWYRQDPGLGLRLIYFSYDVKMKEKGDIPEGYSVSREKKERFSLILESASTNQTSMYLCASSLTPRLVNRAEAFFGQGTRLTVV.

The chain is built from TRBV28 and TRBJ2-1. Germline V CDR1 and CDR2: MDHEN, SYDVKM. The CDR3 totals 16 residues. CDR3 region: CASSAWGSGSYNEQFF.

The chain carries TRBV3-1 and TRBJ1-5; absent DNA, TCRdb's TRBD1 call cannot be checked. Germline lookup yields CDR1 LGHDT and CDR2 YNNKEL (reference sequence). The length of the CDR3 is 16 residues. CDR3 amino acids: CASSLSEEGVGQPQHF. Full variable domain (outside the CDR3, taken from reference TRBV3-1 and TRBJ1-5): DTAVSQTPKYLVTQMGNDKSIKCEQNLGHDTMYWYKQDSKKFLKIMFSYNNKELIINETVPNRFSPKSPDKAHLNLHINSLELGDSAVYFCASSLSEEGVGQPQHFGDGTRLSIL.

The V call is TRBV24-1, the J call TRBJ1-2; TCRdb designates TRBD1, a call that cannot be tested without DNA. The CDR3 contains 14 residues. Germline V lookup: CDR1 KGHDR, CDR2 SFDVKD. The CDR3 reads CATSDHDRVDGYTF.

The genes are TRBV20-1 and TRBJ2-7; TCRdb gives TRBD2 as the D gene, but with no DNA this cannot be confirmed. Germline CDR1 and CDR2: DFQATT and SNEGSKA (reference sequence). The CDR3 is 12 amino acids. CDR3 residues: CSARPSTREQYF.